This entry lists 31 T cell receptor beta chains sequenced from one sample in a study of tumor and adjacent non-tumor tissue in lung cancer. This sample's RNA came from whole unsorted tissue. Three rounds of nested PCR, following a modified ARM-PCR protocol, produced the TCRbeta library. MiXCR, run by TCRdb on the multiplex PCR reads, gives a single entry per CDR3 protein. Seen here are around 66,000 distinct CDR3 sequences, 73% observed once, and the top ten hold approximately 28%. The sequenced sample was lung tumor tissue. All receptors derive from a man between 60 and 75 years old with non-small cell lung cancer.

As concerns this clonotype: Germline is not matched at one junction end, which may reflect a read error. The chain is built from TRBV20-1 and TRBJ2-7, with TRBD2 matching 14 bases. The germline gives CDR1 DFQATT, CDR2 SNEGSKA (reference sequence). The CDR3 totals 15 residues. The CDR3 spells CNAGKGLAGGREQYF. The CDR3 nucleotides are TGCAATGCTGGAAAAGGACTAGCGGGAGGACGAGAGCAATACTTC.

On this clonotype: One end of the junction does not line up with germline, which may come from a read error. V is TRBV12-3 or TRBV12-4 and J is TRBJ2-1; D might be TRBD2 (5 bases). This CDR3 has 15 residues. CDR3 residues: CASSFPQRHHNEQLF. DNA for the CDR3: TGTGCCAGCAGTTTCCCTCAGCGGCATCACAATGAGCAGTTATTC.

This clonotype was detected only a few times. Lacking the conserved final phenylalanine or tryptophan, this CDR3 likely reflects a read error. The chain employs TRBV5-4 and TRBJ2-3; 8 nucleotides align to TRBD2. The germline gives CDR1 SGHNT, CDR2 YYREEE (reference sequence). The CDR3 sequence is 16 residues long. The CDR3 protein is CANSPIEREPGDTQYY. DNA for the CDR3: TGTGCCAACAGCCCTATTGAGCGGGAGCCGGGAGATACGCAGTATTAT.

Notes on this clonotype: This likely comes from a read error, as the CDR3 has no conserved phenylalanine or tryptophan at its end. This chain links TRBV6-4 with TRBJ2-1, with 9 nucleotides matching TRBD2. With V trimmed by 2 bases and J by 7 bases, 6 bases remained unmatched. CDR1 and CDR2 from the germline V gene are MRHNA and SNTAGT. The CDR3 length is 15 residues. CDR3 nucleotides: TGTGCCAGCAGTGACGGACTAGCGAGACGTAATGAGCAGTTCCTC. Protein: CASSDGLARRNEQFL.

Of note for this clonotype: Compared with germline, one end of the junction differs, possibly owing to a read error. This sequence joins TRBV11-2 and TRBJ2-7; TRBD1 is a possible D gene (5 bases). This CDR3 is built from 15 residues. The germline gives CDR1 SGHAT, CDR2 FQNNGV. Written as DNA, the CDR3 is TGTGCCAACAGCGTAGACAGCCTTAGCTCCTACGAGCAGTACTTC. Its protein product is CANSVDSLSSYEQYF. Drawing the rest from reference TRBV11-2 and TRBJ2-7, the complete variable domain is EAGVAQSPRYKIIEKRQSVAFWCNPISGHATLYWYQQILGQGPKLLIQFQNNGVVDDSQLPKDRFSAERLKGVDSTLKIQPAKLEDSAVYLCANSVDSLSSYEQYFGPGTRLTVT.

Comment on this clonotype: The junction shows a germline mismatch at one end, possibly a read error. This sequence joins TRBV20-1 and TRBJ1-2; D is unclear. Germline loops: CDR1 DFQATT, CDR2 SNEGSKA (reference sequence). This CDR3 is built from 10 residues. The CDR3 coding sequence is TGCAGTGCTGGGGAAGGGAAAGAACACTTC. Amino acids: CSAGEGKEHF.

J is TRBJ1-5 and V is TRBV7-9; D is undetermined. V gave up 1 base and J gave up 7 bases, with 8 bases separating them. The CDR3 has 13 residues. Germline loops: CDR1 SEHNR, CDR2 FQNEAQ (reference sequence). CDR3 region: CASSLGDIQPQHF. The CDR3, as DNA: TGTGCCAGCAGCTTAGGTGACATCCAGCCCCAGCATTTT.

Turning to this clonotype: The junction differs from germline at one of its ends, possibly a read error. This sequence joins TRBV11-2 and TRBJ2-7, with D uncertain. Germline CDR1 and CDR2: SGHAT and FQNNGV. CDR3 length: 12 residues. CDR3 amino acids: CASSLNMHEQYF. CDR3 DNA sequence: TGTGCGAGCAGCTTAAACATGCACGAGCAGTACTTC.

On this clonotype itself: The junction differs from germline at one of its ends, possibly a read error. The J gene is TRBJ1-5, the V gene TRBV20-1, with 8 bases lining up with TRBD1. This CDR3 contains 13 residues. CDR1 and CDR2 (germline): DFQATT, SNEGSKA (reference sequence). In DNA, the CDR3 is TGCACTGCTAGAGGACAGGGACGGCCCCCCCAGCATTTT. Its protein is CTARGQGRPPQHF.

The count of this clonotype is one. The CDR3 nucleotides are TGTACCATCAGCCGCGTCCTTAGTGAAAAACTGTTTTTT. Translated: CTISRVLSEKLFF. J is TRBJ1-4 and V is TRBV6-1, with no clear D. Germline CDR1 reads MNHNS; CDR2 reads SASEGT. This CDR3 contains 13 residues.

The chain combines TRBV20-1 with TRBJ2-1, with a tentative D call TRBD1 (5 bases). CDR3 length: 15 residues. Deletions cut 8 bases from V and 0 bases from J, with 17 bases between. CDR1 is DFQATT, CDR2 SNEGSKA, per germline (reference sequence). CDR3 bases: TGCAGTACCCACCCGACTGACAGCTCCTACAATGAGCAGTTCTTC. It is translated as CSTHPTDSSYNEQFF.

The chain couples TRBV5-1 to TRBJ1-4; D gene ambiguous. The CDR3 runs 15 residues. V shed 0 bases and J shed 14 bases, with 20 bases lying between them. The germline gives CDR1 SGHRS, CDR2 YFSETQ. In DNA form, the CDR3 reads TGCGCCAGCAGCTTGGCGTCAGGACCGGCAAGGTTGCTGTTTTTT. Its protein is CASSLASGPARLLFF.

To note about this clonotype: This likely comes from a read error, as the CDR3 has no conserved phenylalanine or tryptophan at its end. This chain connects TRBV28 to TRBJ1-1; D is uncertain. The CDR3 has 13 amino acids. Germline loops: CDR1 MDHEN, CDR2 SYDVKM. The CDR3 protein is CASCRRRNIEAFL. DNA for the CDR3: TGTGCCAGCTGCCGGCGGAGGAACATTGAAGCTTTCCTT.

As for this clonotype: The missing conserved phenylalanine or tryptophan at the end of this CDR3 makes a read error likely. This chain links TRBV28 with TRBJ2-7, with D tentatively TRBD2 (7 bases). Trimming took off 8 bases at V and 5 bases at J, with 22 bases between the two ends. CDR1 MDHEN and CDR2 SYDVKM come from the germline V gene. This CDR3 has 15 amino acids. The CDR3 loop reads CASGLLGGGVNEQYL. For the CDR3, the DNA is TGTGCCAGCGGTCTACTGGGAGGGGGGGTTAACGAGCAGTACTTA.

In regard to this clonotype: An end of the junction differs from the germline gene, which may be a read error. As DNA, the CDR3 is TGTGCCAGCAGCTCCGTGACTAGCGGTACATACAATGAGAAGTTCTTC. Translated: CASSSVTSGTYNEKFF. The chain combines TRBV11-3 with TRBJ2-1; 9 bases fit TRBD2. The CDR3 is 16 amino acids. Germline values: CDR1 SGHNT, CDR2 YENEEA.

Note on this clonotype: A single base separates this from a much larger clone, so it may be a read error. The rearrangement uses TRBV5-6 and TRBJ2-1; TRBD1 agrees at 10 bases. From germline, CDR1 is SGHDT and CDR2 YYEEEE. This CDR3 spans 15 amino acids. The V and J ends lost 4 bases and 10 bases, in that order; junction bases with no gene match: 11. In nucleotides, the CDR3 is TGTGCCAGCAGCCAGGTCCGGGACAGGGGACACGAGCAGTTCTTC. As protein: CASSQVRDRGHEQFF.

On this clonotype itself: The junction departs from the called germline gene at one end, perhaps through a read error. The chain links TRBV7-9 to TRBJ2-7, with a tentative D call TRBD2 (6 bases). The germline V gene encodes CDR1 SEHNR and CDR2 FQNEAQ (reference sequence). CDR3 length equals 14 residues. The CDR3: CAISPPWRGYEQYF. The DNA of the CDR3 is TGTGCCATCAGCCCGCCCTGGAGGGGCTACGAACAGTACTTC.

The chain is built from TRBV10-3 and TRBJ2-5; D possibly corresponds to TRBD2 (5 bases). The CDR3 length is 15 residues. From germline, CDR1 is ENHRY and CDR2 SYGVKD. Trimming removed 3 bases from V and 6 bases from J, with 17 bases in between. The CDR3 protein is CAISDELGKEKTQYF. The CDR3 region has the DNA TGTGCCATCAGTGACGAACTAGGTAAAGAAAAGACCCAGTACTTC.

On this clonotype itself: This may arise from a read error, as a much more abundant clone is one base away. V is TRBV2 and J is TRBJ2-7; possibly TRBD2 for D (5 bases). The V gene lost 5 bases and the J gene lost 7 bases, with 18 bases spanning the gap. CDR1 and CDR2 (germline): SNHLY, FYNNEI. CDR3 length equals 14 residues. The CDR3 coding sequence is TGTGCCAGCAGTATACTAGTGGTTAACGGGGAGCAGTACTTC. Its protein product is CASSILVVNGEQYF.

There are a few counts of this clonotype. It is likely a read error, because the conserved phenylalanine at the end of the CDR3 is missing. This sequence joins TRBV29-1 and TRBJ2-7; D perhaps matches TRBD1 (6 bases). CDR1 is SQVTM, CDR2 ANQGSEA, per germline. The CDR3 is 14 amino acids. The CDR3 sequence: CSLEFSGTQYEQYL. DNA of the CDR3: TGCAGCCTTGAATTTAGTGGGACACAATACGAGCAGTACCTC.

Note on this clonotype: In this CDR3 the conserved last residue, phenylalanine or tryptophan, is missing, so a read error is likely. The CDR3 loop is CASSWPGQCPGELFI. Here the CDR3 DNA reads TGTGCCAGCAGTTGGCCGGGACAGTGTCCCGGGGAGCTGTTTATT. The chain is built from TRBV6-6 and TRBJ2-2; 7 bases agree with TRBD1. Germline CDR1 MNHNY, CDR2 SVGAGI (reference sequence). The V gene end was trimmed by 4 bases and the J gene end by 6 bases; junction bases not matched to a gene: 8. The CDR3 extends over 15 amino acids.

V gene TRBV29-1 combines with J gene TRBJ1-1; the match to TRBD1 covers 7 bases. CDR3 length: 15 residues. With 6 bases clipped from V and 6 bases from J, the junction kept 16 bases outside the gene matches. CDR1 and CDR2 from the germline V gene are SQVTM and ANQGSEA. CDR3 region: CSVGYKGAPSSEAFF. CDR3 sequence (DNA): TGCAGCGTGGGGTACAAGGGGGCGCCGAGCTCTGAAGCTTTCTTT.

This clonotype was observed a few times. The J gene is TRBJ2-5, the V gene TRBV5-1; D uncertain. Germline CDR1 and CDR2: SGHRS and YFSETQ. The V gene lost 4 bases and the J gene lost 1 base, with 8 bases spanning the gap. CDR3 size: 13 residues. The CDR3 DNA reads TGCGCCAGCAGCGCTCATTTCCAAGAGACCCAGTACTTC. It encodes CASSAHFQETQYF.

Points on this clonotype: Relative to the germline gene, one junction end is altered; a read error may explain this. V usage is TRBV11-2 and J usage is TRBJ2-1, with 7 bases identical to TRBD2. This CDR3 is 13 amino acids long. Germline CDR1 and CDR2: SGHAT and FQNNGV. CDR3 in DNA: TGTGCCAGCAGATCCACCCGACTAGCCCGCCCTCTCTTC. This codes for CASRSTRLARPLF.

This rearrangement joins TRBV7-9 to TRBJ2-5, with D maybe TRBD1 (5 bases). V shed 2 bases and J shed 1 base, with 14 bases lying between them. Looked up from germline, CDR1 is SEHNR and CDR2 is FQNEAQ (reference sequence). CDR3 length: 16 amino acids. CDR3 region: CASSLLGQGSQETQYF. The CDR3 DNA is TGTGCCAGCAGCTTACTAGGGCAGGGATCCCAAGAGACCCAGTACTTC.

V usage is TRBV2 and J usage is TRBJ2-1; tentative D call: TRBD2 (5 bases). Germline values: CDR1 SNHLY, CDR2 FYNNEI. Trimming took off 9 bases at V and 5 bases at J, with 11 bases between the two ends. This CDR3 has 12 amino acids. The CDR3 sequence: CARGGVHNEQFF. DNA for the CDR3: TGTGCCAGAGGAGGTGTCCACAATGAGCAGTTCTTC.

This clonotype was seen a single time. The CDR3 is CNVTDRHQETQYF. Written as DNA, the CDR3 is TGCAACGTCACTGACAGGCATCAAGAGACCCAGTACTTC. The V gene is TRBV29-1, the J gene TRBJ2-5; perhaps TRBD1 as D (6 bases). This CDR3 has 13 residues. Germline V CDR1 and CDR2: SQVTM, ANQGSEA.

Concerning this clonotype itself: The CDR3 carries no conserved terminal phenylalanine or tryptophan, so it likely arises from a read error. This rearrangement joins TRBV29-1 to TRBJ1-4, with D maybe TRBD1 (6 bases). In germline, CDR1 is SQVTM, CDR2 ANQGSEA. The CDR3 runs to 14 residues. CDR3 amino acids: CGVEGGACNEKLFS. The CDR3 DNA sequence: TGCGGCGTTGAGGGGGGCGCCTGTAATGAAAAGCTGTTTTCT.

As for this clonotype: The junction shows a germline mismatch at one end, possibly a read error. CDR3 residues: CSARELVNEKPFF. The CDR3 DNA follows: TGCAGTGCTAGAGAGCTGGTCAATGAAAAACCGTTTTTT. The chain uses TRBV20-1 and TRBJ1-4; D call uncertain. The CDR3 extends over 13 amino acids. Germline assignment: CDR1 DFQATT and CDR2 SNEGSKA (reference sequence).

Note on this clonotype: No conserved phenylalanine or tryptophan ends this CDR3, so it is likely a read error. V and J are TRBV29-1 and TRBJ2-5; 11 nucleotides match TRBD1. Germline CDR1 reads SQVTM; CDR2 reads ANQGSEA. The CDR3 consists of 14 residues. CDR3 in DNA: TGCAGTGTTGAGGGACAGGGGGTAGGGGAGACACAGTACTCC. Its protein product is CSVEGQGVGETQYS.

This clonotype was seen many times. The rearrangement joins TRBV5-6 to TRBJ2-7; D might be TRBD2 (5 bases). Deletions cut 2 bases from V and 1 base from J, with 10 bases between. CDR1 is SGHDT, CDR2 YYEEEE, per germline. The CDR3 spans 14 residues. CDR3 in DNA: TGTGCCAGCAGCTTATCCGGGGAGTCCTACGAGCAGTACTTC. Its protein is CASSLSGESYEQYF.